One sample yielded the 31 T cell receptor beta chains listed below, sequenced in a study of T cells after yellow fever vaccination. TCRdb recomputed calls from the 5' RACE reads with MiXCR, one row per CDR3 protein. The sample has about 230,000 distinct CDR3 sequences, approximately 6.8% seen once; the top ten hold 1.1%. The sample was CD4+ T cells sorted from PBMCs, taken on the day of the yellow fever booster vaccination. All receptors come from a man aged 30 to 45 who received the YFV17D yellow fever vaccine.

This clonotype has ten or more counts. The chain uses TRBV7-6 and TRBJ2-3; 7 positions match TRBD1. This CDR3 has 15 amino acids. Germline V gives CDR1 SGHVS, CDR2 FNYEAQ. V lost 5 bases, J lost 2 bases, and 7 bases stayed unmatched. CDR3 DNA: TGTGCCAGCAGCCGGGGACAGCCCTCCACAGATACGCAGTATTTT. Its protein is CASSRGQPSTDTQYF.

This clonotype was counted at least ten times. The chain combines TRBV10-3 with TRBJ2-7; D possibly matches TRBD1 or TRBD2 (5 bases each). The CDR3 contains 17 residues. CDR1 and CDR2 from the germline V gene are ENHRY and SYGVKD. The V end lost 2 bases, the J end lost 0 bases, and 17 bases lay between the germline ends. The CDR3 bases are TGTGCCATCAGTGAGACGCGTCAGGGAGCAGCCTCCTACGAGCAGTACTTC. Its translation: CAISETRQGAASYEQYF.

This chain connects TRBV12-3 or TRBV12-4 to TRBJ2-7, with 8 bases fitting TRBD2. This CDR3 has 14 residues. V shed 6 bases, J shed 5 bases, and the junction held 9 bases outside the gene matches. As DNA, the CDR3 is TGTGCCAGCAGACGCAGCGGGAGTGGCGACGAGCAGTACTTC. Protein sequence: CASRRSGSGDEQYF.

Ten or more counts support this clonotype. V gene TRBV5-1 combines with J gene TRBJ2-3; a possible D gene is TRBD2 (5 bases). V lost 4 bases and J 7 bases, leaving 22 bases between the germline ends. The V gene's germline CDR1 is SGHRS and CDR2 YFSETQ. CDR3 size: 16 residues. CDR3 loop: CASSNSGIRTSNTQYF. CDR3 DNA: TGCGCCAGCAGCAACTCCGGGATCCGAACCTCGAATACGCAGTATTTT. The full variable domain, completed using reference TRBV5-1 and TRBJ2-3, is KAGVTQTPRYLIKTRGQQVTLSCSPISGHRSVSWYQQTPGQGLQFLFEYFSETQRNKGNFPGRFSGRQFSNSRSEMNVSTLELGDSALYLCASSNSGIRTSNTQYFGPGTRLTVL.

The rearrangement uses TRBV30 and TRBJ2-2; D gene uncertain. The CDR3 runs 13 residues. Trimming removed 1 base at V and 4 bases at J, with 7 bases between. Germline V gene sequence: CDR1 GTSNPN, CDR2 SVGIG (reference sequence). CDR3 residues: CAWSATITGELFF. CDR3 sequence (DNA): TGTGCCTGGAGTGCGACAATCACCGGGGAGCTGTTTTTT.

The rearrangement joins TRBV7-2 to TRBJ1-5; tentatively, D is TRBD1 (6 bases). The CDR3 is made up of 13 amino acids. Germline loops: CDR1 SGHTA, CDR2 FQGNSA. Trimming stripped 6 bases from V and 5 bases from J, with 11 bases between. As DNA, the CDR3 is TGTGCCAGCAGTCGAAGGGGGGATCAGCCCCAGCATTTT. It is translated as CASSRRGDQPQHF.

The chain is built from TRBV12-3 or TRBV12-4 and TRBJ2-3; D gene uncertain. V was cut by 5 bases and J by 7 bases, with 13 bases left in between. The CDR3 sequence is 13 residues long. The CDR3 loop reads CASSTHGPYTQYF. DNA of the CDR3: TGTGCCAGCAGTACCCATGGACCTTATACGCAGTATTTT.

This clonotype was detected many times. This chain links TRBV9 with TRBJ2-3, with a weak D call TRBD1 (6 bases). Looked up from germline, CDR1 is SGDLS and CDR2 is YYNGEE. V was trimmed by 3 bases and J by 2 bases, leaving 10 bases between them. The CDR3 has 14 residues. The CDR3: CASSGTGLTDTQYF. The CDR3, as DNA: TGTGCCAGCAGCGGCACAGGGCTCACAGATACGCAGTATTTT.

This sequence joins TRBV20-1 and TRBJ2-1; possibly TRBD2 for D (5 bases). The germline V gene has CDR1 DFQATT and CDR2 SNEGSKA (reference sequence). V was clipped by 1 base and J by 3 bases, with 16 bases between them. This CDR3 is 16 amino acids long. The CDR3, as DNA: TGCAGTGCTAGAGTGGTGGACTCAGCTGGCTACAATGAGCAGTTCTTC. Amino acid sequence: CSARVVDSAGYNEQFF.

The genes are TRBV20-1 and TRBJ2-1; D unclear. In germline, CDR1 is DFQATT, CDR2 SNEGSKA (reference sequence). The V and J ends lost 3 bases and 8 bases respectively, with 5 bases between them. This CDR3 is built from 10 residues. The CDR3 DNA is TGCAGTGCTAGTATCTATGAGCAGTTCTTC. The encoded protein is CSASIYEQFF.

In its sample, this clonotype was seen a few times. The chain carries TRBV20-1 and TRBJ2-7; 11 bases fit TRBD2. Germline V gene sequence: CDR1 DFQATT, CDR2 SNEGSKA (reference sequence). V trimming: 6 bases; J trimming: 2 bases; junction bases outside the gene matches: 3. This CDR3 is 13 amino acids long. CDR3 loop: CSAGTSGTYEQYF. The CDR3 DNA sequence: TGCAGTGCGGGGACTAGCGGCACCTACGAGCAGTACTTC.

The chain links TRBV29-1 to TRBJ1-2; 8 nucleotides line up with TRBD1. The CDR3 is made up of 13 amino acids. CDR1 SQVTM and CDR2 ANQGSEA come from the germline V gene. The V segment lost 0 bases and the J segment 6 bases; nucleotides outside the gene matches: 3. CDR3 sequence: CSVEEAGGDGYTF. DNA for the CDR3: TGCAGCGTTGAAGAAGCAGGGGGCGATGGCTACACCTTC.

The CDR3 spells CASSLYLDLSGRRDTQYF. In DNA, the CDR3 is TGTGCCAGCAGCCTATACCTCGATCTTAGCGGGAGAAGAGATACGCAGTATTTT. This rearrangement joins TRBV14 to TRBJ2-3, with 9 bases identical to TRBD2. J gave up 5 bases and V 4 bases, and 16 bases lay outside the gene matches. In germline, CDR1 is SGHDN, CDR2 FVKESK. This CDR3 is built from 18 residues. Full variable domain (remainder filled in from reference TRBV14 and TRBJ2-3): EAGVTQFPSHSVIEKGQTVTLRCDPISGHDNLYWYRRVMGKEIKFLLHFVKESKQDESGMPNNRFLAERTGGTYSTLKVQPAELEDSGVYFCASSLYLDLSGRRDTQYFGPGTRLTVL.

This clonotype was found a few times. The genes are TRBV30 and TRBJ1-5; D might be TRBD1 (6 bases). This CDR3 spans 13 amino acids. V was cut by 3 bases and J by 8 bases, with 14 bases left in between. Per germline, CDR1 GTSNPN and CDR2 SVGIG (reference sequence). The CDR3 DNA reads as TGTGCCTGGAGCGGGCAGGGGAACGAGCCCCAGCATTTT. Its translation is CAWSGQGNEPQHF.

V gene TRBV20-1 combines with J gene TRBJ1-1; 7 bases are a match to TRBD1. The CDR3 covers 12 residues. Trimming removed 7 bases from V and 5 bases from J; junction bases left unmatched: 7. CDR1 and CDR2 from the germline V gene are DFQATT and SNEGSKA (reference sequence). CDR3 sequence reads: CSGRGGRTEAFF. The CDR3 DNA is TGCAGTGGGAGAGGGGGCAGGACTGAAGCTTTCTTT.

This clonotype has a count of ten or more. J is TRBJ2-7 and V is TRBV5-8, with 7 bases identical to TRBD2. V was pared by 2 bases and J by 3 bases, with 5 bases of the junction left unmatched. This CDR3 comprises 14 residues. In germline, CDR1 is SGHTS, CDR2 YDEGEE. The CDR3 here is CASSFAGVGYEQYF. CDR3 bases: TGTGCCAGCAGCTTTGCGGGAGTTGGCTACGAGCAGTACTTC.

The CDR3 region has the DNA TGCAGTGCTGGAGGTCGACTAGCGGCCAACTCCTACGAGCAGTACTTC. Protein: CSAGGRLAANSYEQYF. The rearrangement uses TRBV20-1 and TRBJ2-7; 9 nucleotides agree with TRBD2. The CDR3 is 16 residues long. Germline V gene lookup returns CDR1 DFQATT and CDR2 SNEGSKA (reference sequence). Trimming removed 5 bases from V and 0 bases from J; junction bases left unmatched: 11.

This clonotype was picked up many times. The chain joins TRBV28 to TRBJ2-5; possibly TRBD1 for D (6 bases). The V gene lost 5 bases and the J gene lost 2 bases, with 18 bases spanning the gap. Per germline, CDR1 MDHEN and CDR2 SYDVKM. CDR3 size: 16 residues. This CDR3 reads CASSPTHQTGQETQYF. The CDR3 DNA sequence: TGTGCCAGCAGTCCCACTCATCAGACAGGACAAGAGACCCAGTACTTC.

This clonotype was observed a handful of times. The chain links TRBV20-1 to TRBJ2-1; 14 nucleotides agree with TRBD2. With 1 base clipped from V and 10 bases from J, the junction kept 6 bases outside the gene matches. From germline, CDR1 is DFQATT and CDR2 SNEGSKA (reference sequence). The CDR3 extends over 15 amino acids. CDR3 region: CSARVGTSGRNEQFF. The CDR3, as DNA: TGCAGTGCTAGAGTTGGGACTAGCGGGAGAAACGAGCAGTTCTTC.

This clonotype appeared once. Compared with germline, one end of the junction differs, possibly owing to a read error. The chain joins TRBV5-1 to TRBJ2-5; D possibly corresponds to TRBD2 (6 bases). Germline loops: CDR1 SGHRS, CDR2 YFSETQ. The CDR3 extends over 14 amino acids. The chain's CDR3 is CASSPGTARENQYF. CDR3 in DNA: TGCGCCAGCAGCCCCGGGACTGCCCGGGAGAACCAGTACTTC. Looking up the rest from reference TRBV5-1 and TRBJ2-5 gives the full variable domain: KAGVTQTPRYLIKTRGQQVTLSCSPISGHRSVSWYQQTPGQGLQFLFEYFSETQRNKGNFPGRFSGRQFSNSRSEMNVSTLELGDSALYLCASSPGTARENQYFGPGTRLLVL.

The sample holds a few counts of this clonotype. The chain uses TRBV5-4 and TRBJ2-1, with D perhaps assigned TRBD1 or TRBD2 (5 bases each). The CDR3 runs 15 residues. Germline V gene data show CDR1 as SGHNT and CDR2 as YYREEE (reference sequence). Trimming stripped 4 bases from V and 8 bases from J, with 19 bases between. CDR3 nucleotides: TGTGCCAGCAGCCCCAGCCGGGACCCAGGCTATGAGCAGTTCTTC. It is translated as CASSPSRDPGYEQFF.

The genes are TRBV30 and TRBJ2-1; 13 bases agree with TRBD2. Losses at the gene ends were 2 bases for V and 15 bases for J; bases not matched to a gene: 10. Germline V lookup: CDR1 GTSNPN, CDR2 SVGIG (reference sequence). The CDR3 contains 14 residues. The CDR3 DNA reads as TGTGCCTGGAGTAGAGGACTAGCGGGAGAGGAGGGGTTCTTC. Translation: CAWSRGLAGEEGFF.

There are a few counts of this clonotype. This chain uses TRBV20-1 with TRBJ1-4; a weak D match, TRBD1 (5 bases). The germline V and J ends were trimmed by 3 bases and 7 bases, with 15 bases remaining between them. CDR1 is DFQATT, CDR2 SNEGSKA, per germline (reference sequence). The CDR3 is 14 amino acids. DNA for the CDR3: TGCAGTGCTAGTTCTACAGGAGGCCGTGAAAAACTGTTTTTT. Amino acid sequence: CSASSTGGREKLFF.

This chain connects TRBV18 to TRBJ2-4; D gene ambiguous. This CDR3 has 16 amino acids. V shed 3 bases and J shed 3 bases, with 15 bases lying between them. The germline gives CDR1 KGHSH, CDR2 LQKENI. The CDR3 loop is CASSPPAIRGKNIQYF. The DNA for the CDR3 is TGTGCCAGCTCACCCCCCGCCATTCGAGGCAAAAACATTCAGTACTTC.

This clonotype was picked up many times. The V call is TRBV5-4, the J call TRBJ2-2; D ambiguous. The CDR3 runs to 13 residues. Germline V CDR1 and CDR2: SGHNT, YYREEE (reference sequence). The V and J ends lost 0 bases and 6 bases respectively, with 6 bases between them. CDR3 loop: CASSLVGSGELFF. The CDR3 DNA sequence: TGTGCCAGCAGCTTGGTGGGTTCCGGGGAGCTGTTTTTT.

This clonotype was recorded a few times. The genes are TRBV5-1 and TRBJ2-5; the D gene is possibly TRBD2 (5 bases). The CDR3 consists of 15 residues. V was cut by 0 bases and J by 5 bases, with 14 bases left in between. CDR1 SGHRS and CDR2 YFSETQ come from the germline V gene. The CDR3 bases are TGCGCCAGCAGCTTGGGGACTGCCACGGGGGAGACCCAGTACTTC. It codes for CASSLGTATGETQYF.

J is TRBJ1-1 and V is TRBV15, with D unclear. The V gene's germline CDR1 is LNHNV and CDR2 YYDKDF (reference sequence). V was trimmed by 1 base and J by 3 bases, leaving 6 bases between them. The CDR3 length is 13 residues. The CDR3 sequence: CATSRVLYTEAFF. The CDR3 DNA reads as TGTGCCACCAGCAGAGTCCTGTACACTGAAGCTTTCTTT.

V gene TRBV15 combines with J gene TRBJ2-3; D uncertain. Germline CDR1 and CDR2: LNHNV and YYDKDF (reference sequence). Between the trimmed V and J ends, which lost 4 bases and 4 bases, there was a span of 9 bases. The CDR3 runs 13 residues. As DNA, the CDR3 is TGTGCCACCAGCATCGTCATCGCAGATACGCAGTATTTT. It is translated as CATSIVIADTQYF.

This clonotype was counted a few times. The V and J genes are TRBV6-2 or TRBV6-3 and TRBJ2-7; D is unclear. Germline V gives CDR1 MNHEY, CDR2 SVGEGT. This CDR3 region has 12 residues. V was clipped by 2 bases and J by 6 bases, with 8 bases between them. DNA for the CDR3: TGTGCCAGCAGTTACAGTGATTCCGAGCAGTACTTC. Protein sequence: CASSYSDSEQYF.

This clonotype was counted a few times. The CDR3: CASSQDFTSGHTDTQYF. For the CDR3, the DNA is TGTGCCAGCAGCCAAGATTTTACTAGCGGGCACACAGATACGCAGTATTTT. V is TRBV14 and J is TRBJ2-3; TRBD2 agrees at 9 bases. The CDR3 covers 17 residues. V dropped 0 bases and J dropped 2; count of bases not matched to a gene: 6. CDR1 and CDR2 (germline): SGHDN, FVKESK.

The chain recombines TRBV7-2 with TRBJ2-5; D unclear. This CDR3 spans 14 amino acids. Germline V gene sequence: CDR1 SGHTA, CDR2 FQGNSA. V lost 6 bases, J lost 5 bases, and 16 bases lay in between. The CDR3 DNA reads as TGTGCCAGCAGATCTAAAGTGCTTACGGAGACCCAGTACTTC. It is translated as CASRSKVLTETQYF.